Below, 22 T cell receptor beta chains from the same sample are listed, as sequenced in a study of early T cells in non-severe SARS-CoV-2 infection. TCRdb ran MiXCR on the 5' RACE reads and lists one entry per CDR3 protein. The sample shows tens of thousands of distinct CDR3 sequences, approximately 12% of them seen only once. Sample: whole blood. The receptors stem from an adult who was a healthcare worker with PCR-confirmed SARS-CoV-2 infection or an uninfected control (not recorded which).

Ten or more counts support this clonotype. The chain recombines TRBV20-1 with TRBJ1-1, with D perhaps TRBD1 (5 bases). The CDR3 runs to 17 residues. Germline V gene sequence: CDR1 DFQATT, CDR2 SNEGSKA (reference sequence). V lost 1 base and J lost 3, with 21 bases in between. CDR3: CSARGRVVVGRDTEAFF. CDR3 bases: TGCAGTGCTAGAGGCAGGGTAGTTGTAGGACGGGACACTGAAGCTTTCTTT.

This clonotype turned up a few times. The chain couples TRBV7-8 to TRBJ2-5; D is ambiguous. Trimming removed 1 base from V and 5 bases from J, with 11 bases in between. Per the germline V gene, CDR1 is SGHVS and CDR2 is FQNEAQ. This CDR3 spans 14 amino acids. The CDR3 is CASSLGHRRETQYF. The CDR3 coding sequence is TGTGCCAGCAGCTTAGGGCACCGGCGGGAGACCCAGTACTTC.

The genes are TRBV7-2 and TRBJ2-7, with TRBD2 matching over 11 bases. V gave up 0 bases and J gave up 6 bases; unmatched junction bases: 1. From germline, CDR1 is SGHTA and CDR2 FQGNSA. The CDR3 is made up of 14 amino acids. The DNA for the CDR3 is TGTGCCAGCAGCTTAGCTAGCGGGGGGGGCGAGCAGTACTTC. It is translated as CASSLASGGGEQYF. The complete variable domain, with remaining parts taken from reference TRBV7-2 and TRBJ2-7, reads GAGVSQSPSNKVTEKGKDVELRCDPISGHTALYWYRQSLGQGLEFLIYFQGNSAPDKSGLPSDRFSAERTGGSVSTLTIQRTQQEDSAVYLCASSLASGGGEQYFGPGTRLTVT.

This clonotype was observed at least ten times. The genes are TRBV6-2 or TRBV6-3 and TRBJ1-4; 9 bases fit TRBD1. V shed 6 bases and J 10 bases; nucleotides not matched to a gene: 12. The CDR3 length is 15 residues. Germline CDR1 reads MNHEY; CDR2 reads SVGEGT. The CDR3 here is CASSLTGGHGIKLFF. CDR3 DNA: TGTGCCAGCAGCCTCACAGGGGGCCACGGGATAAAACTGTTTTTT.

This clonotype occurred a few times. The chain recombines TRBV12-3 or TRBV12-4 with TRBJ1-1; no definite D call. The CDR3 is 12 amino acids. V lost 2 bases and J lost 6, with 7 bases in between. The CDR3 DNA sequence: TGTGCCAGCAGTTTAAAGGTCCCTGAAGCTTTCTTT. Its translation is CASSLKVPEAFF.

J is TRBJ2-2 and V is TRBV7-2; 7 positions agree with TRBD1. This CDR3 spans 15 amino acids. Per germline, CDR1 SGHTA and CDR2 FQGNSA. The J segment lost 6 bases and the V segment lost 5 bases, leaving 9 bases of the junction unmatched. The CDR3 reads CASSRLGTVSGELFF. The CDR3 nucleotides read TGTGCCAGCAGCCGACTCGGGACAGTATCCGGGGAGCTGTTTTTT.

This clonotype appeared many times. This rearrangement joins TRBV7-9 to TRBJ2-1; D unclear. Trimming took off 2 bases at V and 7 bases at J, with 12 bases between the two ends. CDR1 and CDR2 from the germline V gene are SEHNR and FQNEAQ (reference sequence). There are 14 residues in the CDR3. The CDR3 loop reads CASSLSSGSNEQFF. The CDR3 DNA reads TGTGCCAGCAGCTTATCTAGTGGGTCGAATGAGCAGTTCTTC.

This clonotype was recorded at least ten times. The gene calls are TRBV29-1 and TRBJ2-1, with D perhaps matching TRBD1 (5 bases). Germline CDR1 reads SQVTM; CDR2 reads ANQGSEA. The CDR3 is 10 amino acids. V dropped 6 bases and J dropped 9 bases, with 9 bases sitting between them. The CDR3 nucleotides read TGCAGCGTCTTAGGGGCTGAGCAGTTCTTC. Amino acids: CSVLGAEQFF.

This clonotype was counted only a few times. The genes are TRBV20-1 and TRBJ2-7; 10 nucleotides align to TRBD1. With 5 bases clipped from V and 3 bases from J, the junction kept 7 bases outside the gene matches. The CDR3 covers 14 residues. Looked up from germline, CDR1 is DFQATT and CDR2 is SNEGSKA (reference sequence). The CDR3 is CSAGDRGLLYEQYF. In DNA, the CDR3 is TGCAGTGCTGGGGACAGGGGACTCCTCTACGAGCAGTACTTC.

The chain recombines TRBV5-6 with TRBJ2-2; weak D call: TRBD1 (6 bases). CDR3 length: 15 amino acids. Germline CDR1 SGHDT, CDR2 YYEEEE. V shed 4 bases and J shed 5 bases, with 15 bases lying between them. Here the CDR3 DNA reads TGTGCCAGCAGCCCTGGACAGTTTAAGACCGGGGAGCTGTTTTTT. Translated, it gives CASSPGQFKTGELFF.

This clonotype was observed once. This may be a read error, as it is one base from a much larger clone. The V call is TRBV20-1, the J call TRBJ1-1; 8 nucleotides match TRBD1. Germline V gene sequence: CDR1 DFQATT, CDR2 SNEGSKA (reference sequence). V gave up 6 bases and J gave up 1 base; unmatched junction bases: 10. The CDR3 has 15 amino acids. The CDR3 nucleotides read TGCAGTGCCCCGGACAGGGCGGAGTGGAACACTGAAGCTTTCTTT. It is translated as CSAPDRAEWNTEAFF.

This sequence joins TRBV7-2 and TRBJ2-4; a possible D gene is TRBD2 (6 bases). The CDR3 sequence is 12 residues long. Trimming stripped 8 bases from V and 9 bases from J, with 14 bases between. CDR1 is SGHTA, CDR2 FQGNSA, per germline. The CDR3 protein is CASGRPRGIQYF. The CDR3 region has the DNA TGTGCCAGCGGGAGGCCGCGGGGCATTCAGTACTTC.

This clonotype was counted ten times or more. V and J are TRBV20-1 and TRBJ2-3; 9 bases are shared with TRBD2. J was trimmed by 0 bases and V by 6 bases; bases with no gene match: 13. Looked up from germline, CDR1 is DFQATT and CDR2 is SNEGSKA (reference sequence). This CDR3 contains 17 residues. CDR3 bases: TGCAGTGCCGACGGCCTAGCGGGGCCCCGGAGCACAGATACGCAGTATTTT. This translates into CSADGLAGPRSTDTQYF.

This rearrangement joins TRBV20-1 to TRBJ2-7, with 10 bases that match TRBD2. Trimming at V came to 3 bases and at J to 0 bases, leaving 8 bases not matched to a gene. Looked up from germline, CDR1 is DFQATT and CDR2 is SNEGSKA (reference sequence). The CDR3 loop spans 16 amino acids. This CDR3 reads CSARPLAGDRSYEQYF. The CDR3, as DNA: TGCAGTGCTAGGCCCCTAGCGGGGGACCGCTCCTACGAGCAGTACTTC.

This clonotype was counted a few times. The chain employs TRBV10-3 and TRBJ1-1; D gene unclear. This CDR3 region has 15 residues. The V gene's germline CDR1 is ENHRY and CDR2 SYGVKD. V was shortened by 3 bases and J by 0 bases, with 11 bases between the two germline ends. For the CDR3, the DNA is TGTGCCATCAGTGAAGGAGAGGGAATGAACACTGAAGCTTTCTTT. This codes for CAISEGEGMNTEAFF.

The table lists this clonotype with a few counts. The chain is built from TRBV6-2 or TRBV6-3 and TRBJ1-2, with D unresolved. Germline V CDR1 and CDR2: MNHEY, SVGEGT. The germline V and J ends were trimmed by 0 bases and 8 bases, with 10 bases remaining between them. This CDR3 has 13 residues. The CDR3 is CASSYSTTGGYTF. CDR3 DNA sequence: TGTGCCAGCAGTTACTCCACTACTGGGGGCTACACCTTC.

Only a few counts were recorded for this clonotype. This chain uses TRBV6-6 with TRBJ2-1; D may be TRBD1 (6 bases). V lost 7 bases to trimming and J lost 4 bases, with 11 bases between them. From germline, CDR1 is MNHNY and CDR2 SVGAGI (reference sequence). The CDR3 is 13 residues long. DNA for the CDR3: TGTGCCAGCAACCGAGGACAGTACAATGAGCAGTTCTTC. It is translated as CASNRGQYNEQFF.

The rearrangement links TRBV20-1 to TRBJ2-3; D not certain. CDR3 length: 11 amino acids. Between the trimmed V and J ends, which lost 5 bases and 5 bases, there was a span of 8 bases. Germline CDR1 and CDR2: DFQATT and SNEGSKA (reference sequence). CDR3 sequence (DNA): TGCAGTGCTCCCTTCGGAGATACGCAGTATTTT. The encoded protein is CSAPFGDTQYF.

The CDR3 sequence is CAISGRGLITGELFF. CDR3 nucleotide sequence: TGTGCCATCAGTGGAAGGGGCCTAATCACCGGGGAGCTGTTTTTT. V is TRBV10-3 and J is TRBJ2-2, with D possibly TRBD1 on 5 matching bases. This CDR3 region has 15 residues. Trimming shortened V by 4 bases and J by 4 bases, and 13 bases separated the two germline ends. The germline gives CDR1 ENHRY, CDR2 SYGVKD.

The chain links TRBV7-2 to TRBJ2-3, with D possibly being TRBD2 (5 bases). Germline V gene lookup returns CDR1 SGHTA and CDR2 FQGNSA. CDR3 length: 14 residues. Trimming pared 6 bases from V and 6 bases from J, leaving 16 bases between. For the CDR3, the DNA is TGTGCCAGCAGATCCGGACTTCCAGTCGATACGCAGTATTTT. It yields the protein CASRSGLPVDTQYF.

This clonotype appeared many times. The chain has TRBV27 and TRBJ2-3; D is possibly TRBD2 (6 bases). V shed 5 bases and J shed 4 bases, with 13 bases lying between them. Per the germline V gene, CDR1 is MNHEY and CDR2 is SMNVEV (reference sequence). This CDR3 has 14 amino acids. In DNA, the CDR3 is TGTGCCAGCAGTCCCCGACTAGACTCAGATACGCAGTATTTT. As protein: CASSPRLDSDTQYF.

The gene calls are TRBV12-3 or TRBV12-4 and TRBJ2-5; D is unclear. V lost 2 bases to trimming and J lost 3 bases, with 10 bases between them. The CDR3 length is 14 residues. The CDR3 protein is CASSLRQVKETQYF. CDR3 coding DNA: TGTGCCAGCAGTTTACGGCAGGTGAAAGAGACCCAGTACTTC.